The next 24 T cell receptor beta chains were all read from a single sample in a study of beta chain features in type 1 diabetes. Study results and caveats: In every one of the four CD4+ subsets, TCRB CDR3s were moderately but significantly shorter in Type 1 diabetes patients.

The entirety of the isolated RNA underwent reverse transcription, so expressed TCRB transcripts were sequenced. TCRdb keeps only in-frame clones here, not all; method: immunoSEQ multiplex PCR. Of more than 550,000 clones in the sample, 11% to 15% were seen once. Antigen specificity for these receptors is unknown. The material sequenced was naive CD4+ T cells from blood. All receptors come from a man aged 18-30 years with type 1 diabetes.

In regard to this clone: Other DNA sequences in this sample translate to the same CDR3. V and J are TRBV18 and TRBJ1-2, with D unclear. Trimming pared 2 bases from V and 2 bases from J, leaving 9 bases between. CDR1 KGHSH and CDR2 LQKENI come from the germline V gene. The CDR3 has 14 amino acids. The CDR3 protein is CASSPRTGNYGYTF. The CDR3 DNA follows: TGTGCCAGCTCACCAAGAACGGGGAACTATGGCTACACCTTC.

The V and J genes are TRBV7-8 and TRBJ1-5; D is uncertain. The germline CDR1 and CDR2 sequences are SGHVS and FQNEAQ. The length of the CDR3 is 13 residues. V was shortened by 3 bases and J by 8 bases, with 11 bases between the two germline ends. This CDR3 reads CASSFTSYEPQHF. Here the CDR3 DNA reads TGTGCCAGCAGCTTTACCTCTTATGAGCCCCAGCATTTT.

J is TRBJ2-2 and V is TRBV27; the D gene is possibly TRBD1 (5 bases). V was shortened by 5 bases and J by 0 bases, with 16 bases between the two germline ends. CDR1 MNHEY and CDR2 SMNVEV come from the germline V gene (reference sequence). CDR3 size: 17 residues. The CDR3 nucleotides are TGTGCCAGCAGTACGCGACAGATCCCCTCGAACACCGGGGAGCTGTTTTTT. It yields the protein CASSTRQIPSNTGELFF.

V gene TRBV6-1 combines with J gene TRBJ2-7; tentatively, D is TRBD1 (5 bases). The germline V and J ends were trimmed by 8 bases and 4 bases, with 9 bases remaining between them. Germline CDR1 MNHNS, CDR2 SASEGT. CDR3 length: 11 residues. CDR3 in amino acids: CASWGPYEQYF. As DNA, the CDR3 is TGTGCCAGCTGGGGCCCGTACGAGCAGTACTTC.

The chain links TRBV30 to TRBJ2-1; weak D call: TRBD2 (6 bases). Germline CDR1 GTSNPN, CDR2 SVGIG (reference sequence). V was cut by 4 bases and J by 0 bases, with 13 bases left in between. The CDR3 covers 15 residues. The CDR3 DNA reads TGTGCCTGGACCCGCGGGGAGAGCTCCTACAATGAGCAGTTCTTC. Residues: CAWTRGESSYNEQFF.

V gene TRBV30 combines with J gene TRBJ1-1; 9 bases fit TRBD1. The CDR3 has 16 residues. The germline V gene has CDR1 GTSNPN and CDR2 SVGIG (reference sequence). Trimming took 4 bases from V and 3 from J; bases not matched to a gene: 12. Here the CDR3 reads CAWTVPQGARHTEAFF. In nucleotides, the CDR3 is TGTGCCTGGACCGTCCCACAGGGGGCCCGGCACACTGAAGCTTTCTTT. The full variable domain, completed using reference TRBV30 and TRBJ1-1, is SQTIHQWPATLVQPVGSPLSLECTVEGTSNPNLYWYRQAAGRGLQLLFYSVGIGQISSEVPQNLSASRPQDRQFILSSKKLLLSDSGFYLCAWTVPQGARHTEAFFGQGTRLTVV.

The V and J genes are TRBV6-5 and TRBJ2-3; D perhaps matches TRBD1 (6 bases). CDR1 and CDR2 from the germline V gene are MNHEY and SVGAGI. V lost 6 bases and J lost 2, with 12 bases in between. The CDR3 length is 14 residues. CDR3 residues: CASSPGQYTDTQYF. The CDR3 DNA reads as TGTGCCAGCAGCCCTGGACAGTACACAGATACGCAGTATTTT.

This chain connects TRBV29-1 to TRBJ1-1; D not certain. V was shortened by 4 bases and J by 0 bases, with 12 bases between the two germline ends. Germline V gene lookup returns CDR1 SQVTM and CDR2 ANQGSEA. The CDR3 sequence is 14 residues long. Here the CDR3 reads CSVGMQALNTEAFF. CDR3 nucleotides: TGCAGCGTTGGTATGCAGGCATTGAACACTGAAGCTTTCTTT. Supplemented by reference TRBV29-1 and TRBJ1-1, the full variable domain reads SAVISQKPSRDICQRGTSLTIQCQVDSQVTMMFWYRQQPGQSLTLIATANQGSEATYESGFVIDKFPISRPNLTFSTLTVSNMSPEDSSIYLCSVGMQALNTEAFFGQGTRLTVV.

There are a few counts of this clone. The chain uses TRBV11-2 and TRBJ2-1; 9 positions match TRBD1. The CDR3 totals 15 residues. Germline V gene data show CDR1 as SGHAT and CDR2 as FQNNGV. The J segment lost 5 bases and the V segment lost 7 bases, leaving 9 bases of the junction unmatched. The CDR3 spells CASNLRGQGNNEQFF. CDR3 coding DNA: TGTGCCAGCAACCTCCGGGGACAGGGAAACAATGAGCAGTTCTTC.

This clone was observed at least ten times. The CDR3 coding sequence is TGTGCCAGCAGTGTGACTAGCGGGAACTACAATGAGCAGTTCTTC. The encoded protein is CASSVTSGNYNEQFF. The chain combines TRBV5-4 with TRBJ2-1; the match to TRBD2 covers 11 bases. J was trimmed by 3 bases and V by 5 bases; bases with no gene match: 4. Per germline, CDR1 SGHNT and CDR2 YYREEE (reference sequence). CDR3 length equals 15 residues.

This chain uses TRBV9 with TRBJ1-1; D unclear. V was clipped by 0 bases and J by 0 bases, with 12 bases between them. CDR1 and CDR2 from the germline V gene are SGDLS and YYNGEE. The CDR3 is 16 amino acids. The chain's CDR3 is CASSVVGPTMNTEAFF. CDR3 sequence (DNA): TGTGCCAGCAGCGTAGTTGGTCCTACCATGAACACTGAAGCTTTCTTT.

This chain connects TRBV5-1 to TRBJ2-2; D might be TRBD1 (5 bases). The V gene's germline CDR1 is SGHRS and CDR2 YFSETQ. This CDR3 comprises 14 residues. The V and J ends lost 4 bases and 0 bases respectively, with 7 bases between them. For the CDR3, the DNA is TGCGCCAGCAGCCAGGGTGCGAACACCGGGGAGCTGTTTTTT. It encodes CASSQGANTGELFF.

This clone occurred a few times. The V call is TRBV27, the J call TRBJ2-5; D perhaps matches TRBD2 (6 bases). From germline, CDR1 is MNHEY and CDR2 SMNVEV (reference sequence). The CDR3 covers 14 residues. V gave up 2 bases and J gave up 7 bases, with 14 bases separating them. CDR3 sequence reads: CASSLGASEATQYF. CDR3 sequence (DNA): TGTGCCAGCAGTTTAGGGGCTAGCGAGGCGACCCAGTACTTC.

This clone appeared a few times. The same CDR3 arises from other DNA sequences in this sample as well. The DNA of the CDR3 is TGTGCCAGCTCACCTCCCGGGGAGACCCAGTACTTC. It yields the protein CASSPPGETQYF. The genes are TRBV18 and TRBJ2-5, with D unclear. CDR3 size: 12 residues. The V and J ends lost 3 bases and 5 bases respectively, with 7 bases between them. Per germline, CDR1 KGHSH and CDR2 LQKENI.

This clone was seen only a few times. The chain is built from TRBV29-1 and TRBJ2-3, with a possible D match to TRBD1 (5 bases). This CDR3 has 14 residues. Trimming stripped 2 bases from V and 2 bases from J, with 11 bases between. CDR1 and CDR2 from the germline V gene are SQVTM and ANQGSEA. The CDR3 here is CSVETGSSTDTQYF. CDR3 in DNA: TGCAGCGTTGAAACAGGCTCCTCCACAGATACGCAGTATTTT.

CDR3 in DNA: TGTGCCAGCAGCTCCAATGGGTACGATGAAGCTTTCTTT. This codes for CASSSNGYDEAFF. This chain links TRBV9 with TRBJ1-1; D remains unclear. Trimming pared 4 bases from V and 7 bases from J, leaving 14 bases between. This CDR3 comprises 13 residues. Germline CDR1 and CDR2: SGDLS and YYNGEE.

V is TRBV7-9 and J is TRBJ2-7; 9 bases are a match to TRBD1. The J segment lost 0 bases and the V segment lost 5 bases, leaving 8 bases of the junction unmatched. This CDR3 has 16 amino acids. Germline CDR1 SEHNR, CDR2 FQNEAQ (reference sequence). The CDR3 spells CASSTPDRGGSYEQYF. The CDR3 DNA reads TGTGCCAGCAGCACCCCGGACAGGGGAGGCTCCTACGAGCAGTACTTC.

This clone was detected a few times. Written as DNA, the CDR3 is TGTGCCTGGAGCGCAGGGGGCCATGGCTACACCTTC. Translating gives CAWSAGGHGYTF. V usage is TRBV30 and J usage is TRBJ1-2; TRBD1 agrees at 8 bases. Germline values: CDR1 GTSNPN, CDR2 SVGIG (reference sequence). The CDR3 extends over 12 amino acids. V trimming: 3 bases; J trimming: 6 bases; junction bases outside the gene matches: 3.

The gene calls are TRBV6-5 and TRBJ2-5; 7 bases are shared with TRBD2. Germline lookup yields CDR1 MNHEY and CDR2 SVGAGI. The trim removed 6 bases at V and 3 bases at J, leaving 10 bases unmatched. This CDR3 has 15 residues. CDR3 DNA: TGTGCCAGCAGCTCCGGGACTACTTTTAAAGAGACCCAGTACTTC. Translating gives CASSSGTTFKETQYF.

CDR3 sequence: CASSHRLTGTAPYEQYF. The CDR3 coding sequence is TGTGCCAGCAGCCACCGCCTTACCGGGACAGCCCCTTACGAGCAGTACTTC. The chain is built from TRBV7-2 and TRBJ2-7, with 7 bases that match TRBD1. V shed 5 bases, J shed 4 bases, and the junction held 17 bases outside the gene matches. The CDR3 sequence is 17 residues long. The germline V gene encodes CDR1 SGHTA and CDR2 FQGNSA. Together with reference TRBV7-2 and TRBJ2-7, the CDR3 gives the full variable domain: GAGVSQSPSNKVTEKGKDVELRCDPISGHTALYWYRQSLGQGLEFLIYFQGNSAPDKSGLPSDRFSAERTGGSVSTLTIQRTQQEDSAVYLCASSHRLTGTAPYEQYFGPGTRLTVT.

The rearrangement joins TRBV27 to TRBJ2-1, with 9 bases fitting TRBD1. The germline CDR1 and CDR2 sequences are MNHEY and SMNVEV (reference sequence). This CDR3 is built from 15 residues. The junction had 4 bases not matched to a gene; V was cut back by 3 bases and J by 4 bases. The CDR3 sequence is CASSFGTGTYNEQFF. The CDR3 nucleotides read TGTGCCAGCAGTTTCGGGACAGGGACGTACAATGAGCAGTTCTTC.

The chain employs TRBV23-1 and TRBJ1-6; 9 nucleotides align to TRBD1. TRBV23-1 is marked as an open reading frame, function uncertain. V shed 3 bases and J 8 bases; nucleotides not matched to a gene: 5. This CDR3 has 15 amino acids. In nucleotides, the CDR3 is TGCGCCAGCAGTCACCCCGGGACAGGGTATTCACCCCTCCACTTT. This sequence encodes CASSHPGTGYSPLHF.

A remark on this clone: This specimen includes other DNA sequences encoding the same CDR3. The CDR3 here is CASSSQGYQETQYF. CDR3 DNA sequence: TGCGCCAGCAGCTCACAGGGATACCAAGAGACCCAGTACTTC. V is TRBV5-1 and J is TRBJ2-5, with D possibly TRBD1 on 6 matching bases. The CDR3 is made up of 14 amino acids. Germline CDR1 SGHRS, CDR2 YFSETQ. V lost 3 bases and J 0 bases, leaving 9 bases between the germline ends.

The V call is TRBV30, the J call TRBJ1-5; D might be TRBD1 (6 bases). V was shortened by 1 base and J by 3 bases, with 10 bases between the two germline ends. CDR3 length equals 14 residues. CDR1 is GTSNPN and CDR2 is SVGIG in the germline V gene (reference sequence). The CDR3 coding sequence is TGTGCCTGGAGTGGACAGGCGAACAATCAGCCCCAGCATTTT. Encoded protein: CAWSGQANNQPQHF.